Each of the 30 T cell receptor beta chains below was sequenced from the same sample in a study of shared clonotypes between healthy human individuals. Measured with immunoSEQ multiplex PCR; TCRdb has only the in-frame clones, and not every one. The data show approximately 340,000 clones, roughly 70% seen once. Sequenced material: memory CD4+ T cells sorted from blood. Subset meaning: CD45RA-negative fraction. The receptors here all came from a man under 40 in good health.

The V and J genes are TRBV5-4 and TRBJ2-1; TRBD2 matches 9 bases. V was pared by 8 bases and J by 6 bases, with 12 bases of the junction left unmatched. The CDR3 sequence is 15 residues long. CDR1 is SGHNT and CDR2 is YYREEE in the germline V gene (reference sequence). CDR3 in amino acids: CASSRGGGSGNEQFF. The CDR3 DNA reads TGTGCCAGTTCGCGGGGGGGCGGGAGTGGCAATGAGCAGTTCTTC.

J is TRBJ1-2 and V is TRBV29-1; a possible D gene is TRBD1 (5 bases). Trimming shortened V by 8 bases and J by 4 bases, and 11 bases separated the two germline ends. Germline V lookup: CDR1 SQVTM, CDR2 ANQGSEA. This CDR3 has 11 residues. CDR3 residues: CSSGTAYGYTF. CDR3 nucleotides: TGCAGCTCCGGGACGGCCTATGGCTACACCTTC.

This clone was detected only once. The V and J genes are TRBV6-6 and TRBJ2-1, with a possible D match to TRBD2 (5 bases). Trimming left V 2 bases short and J 6 bases short, with 8 bases between. Germline CDR1 MNHNY, CDR2 SVGAGI (reference sequence). The length of the CDR3 is 13 residues. CDR3 amino acids: CASSYGEGNEQFF. As DNA, the CDR3 is TGTGCCAGCAGTTACGGAGAGGGCAATGAGCAGTTCTTC.

Comments on this clone: A read error is possible here, since a much larger clone lies one base away. The rearrangement uses TRBV7-2 and TRBJ2-7; 7 bases map to TRBD1. Germline V lookup: CDR1 SGHTA, CDR2 FQGNSA. J lost 3 bases, V lost 6 bases, and 5 bases had no gene match. CDR3 length: 13 amino acids. The CDR3 DNA reads as TGTGCCAGCAGTGGAGACAGGGTCTACGAGCAGTACTTC. It codes for CASSGDRVYEQYF.

The chain is built from TRBV15 and TRBJ2-7; possibly TRBD1 for D (5 bases). The CDR3 loop spans 13 amino acids. CDR1 is LNHNV and CDR2 is YYDKDF in the germline V gene (reference sequence). Trimming removed 1 base from V and 7 bases from J, with 11 bases in between. CDR3 sequence reads: CATSRGGFGEQYF. CDR3 coding DNA: TGTGCCACCAGCAGAGGGGGCTTTGGGGAGCAGTACTTC.

The chain couples TRBV6-5 to TRBJ1-2; 7 positions agree with TRBD1. V lost 6 bases to trimming and J lost 4 bases; unmatched junction nucleotides: 8. This CDR3 contains 14 residues. CDR1 MNHEY and CDR2 SVGAGI come from the germline V gene. CDR3 protein: CASRIPGQLYGYTF. The CDR3 bases are TGTGCCAGCAGGATCCCGGGACAGCTCTATGGCTACACCTTC.

This rearrangement joins TRBV28 to TRBJ2-7; D gene ambiguous. V gave up 7 bases and J gave up 3 bases, with 10 bases separating them. CDR3 size: 12 residues. Germline CDR1 MDHEN, CDR2 SYDVKM. CDR3 residues: CASKSEYYEQYF. The CDR3 nucleotides are TGTGCCAGCAAATCTGAATACTACGAGCAGTACTTC. Looking up the rest from reference TRBV28 and TRBJ2-7 gives the full variable domain: DVKVTQSSRYLVKRTGEKVFLECVQDMDHENMFWYRQDPGLGLRLIYFSYDVKMKEKGDIPEGYSVSREKKERFSLILESASTNQTSMYLCASKSEYYEQYFGPGTRLTVT.

In this sample, this clone turned up a few times. The rearrangement uses TRBV19 and TRBJ2-2, with TRBD2 matching over 13 bases. The V segment lost 4 bases and the J segment 4 bases; nucleotides outside the gene matches: 9. The germline V gene encodes CDR1 LNHDA and CDR2 SQIVND (reference sequence). The CDR3 has 18 amino acids. The CDR3 region has the DNA TGTGCCAGTAGTACTCGGACTAGCGGGAGAGGCGCCACCGGGGAGCTGTTTTTT. Translating gives CASSTRTSGRGATGELFF.

This clone was seen more than once but under ten times. V and J are TRBV19 and TRBJ1-5; TRBD1 is a possible D gene (5 bases). V was trimmed by 7 bases and J by 3 bases, leaving 16 bases between them. Germline CDR1 reads LNHDA; CDR2 reads SQIVND (reference sequence). CDR3 length: 15 amino acids. CDR3 amino acids: CASTQGPITNQPQHF. The CDR3 DNA follows: TGTGCCAGTACCCAGGGCCCTATTACCAATCAGCCCCAGCATTTT.

This clone was recorded many times. This chain links TRBV28 with TRBJ2-1; D unresolved. V lost 5 bases, J lost 5 bases, and 16 bases lay in between. The CDR3 is 15 amino acids. From germline, CDR1 is MDHEN and CDR2 SYDVKM. This chain's CDR3 is CASSSFGLDNNEQFF. The CDR3 nucleotides read TGTGCCAGCAGTAGTTTCGGGCTAGACAACAATGAGCAGTTCTTC.

J is TRBJ2-5 and V is TRBV19; 10 nucleotides align to TRBD2. This CDR3 region has 15 residues. After removal of 5 bases from V and 4 bases from J, the junction contained 7 bases not matched to a gene. Germline CDR1 reads LNHDA; CDR2 reads SQIVND (reference sequence). CDR3 in DNA: TGTGCCAGTAGTCGGCTAGCGGGAGCGGCAGAGACCCAGTACTTC. Its protein product is CASSRLAGAAETQYF.

The rearrangement uses TRBV18 and TRBJ2-2; D not certain. Trimming shortened V by 1 base and J by 2 bases, and 5 bases separated the two germline ends. Germline assignment: CDR1 KGHSH and CDR2 LQKENI. The CDR3 sequence is 14 residues long. CDR3 bases: TGTGCCAGCTCACCACTTCCTAACACCGGGGAGCTGTTTTTT. It specifies CASSPLPNTGELFF.

The chain couples TRBV29-1 to TRBJ2-3; 9 nucleotides agree with TRBD2. The CDR3 loop spans 15 amino acids. Losses at the gene ends were 2 bases for V and 5 bases for J; bases not matched to a gene: 8. Germline values: CDR1 SQVTM, CDR2 ANQGSEA. The CDR3 sequence: CSVELGGRALDTQYF. As DNA, the CDR3 is TGCAGCGTTGAATTAGGCGGGAGGGCCTTAGATACGCAGTATTTT.

This rearrangement joins TRBV9 to TRBJ2-7; D remains unclear. There are 13 residues in the CDR3. Germline assignment: CDR1 SGDLS and CDR2 YYNGEE. V gave up 0 bases and J gave up 0 bases, with 4 bases separating them. CDR3 region: CASSVAGSYEQYF. CDR3 coding DNA: TGTGCCAGCAGCGTAGCGGGCTCCTACGAGCAGTACTTC.

The chain is built from TRBV5-1 and TRBJ2-1; TRBD2 is a possible D gene (6 bases). The CDR3 has 15 residues. V was shortened by 3 bases and J by 4 bases, with 14 bases between the two germline ends. Germline V gene lookup returns CDR1 SGHRS and CDR2 YFSETQ. Here the CDR3 reads CASSSHTGTYNEQFF. CDR3 nucleotides: TGCGCCAGCAGCTCACATACCGGGACTTACAATGAGCAGTTCTTC. Full variable domain (remainder filled in from reference TRBV5-1 and TRBJ2-1): KAGVTQTPRYLIKTRGQQVTLSCSPISGHRSVSWYQQTPGQGLQFLFEYFSETQRNKGNFPGRFSGRQFSNSRSEMNVSTLELGDSALYLCASSSHTGTYNEQFFGPGTRLTVL.

The rearrangement links TRBV5-1 to TRBJ2-7, with a weak D call TRBD2 (5 bases). Looked up from germline, CDR1 is SGHRS and CDR2 is YFSETQ. V was shortened by 4 bases and J by 4 bases, with 9 bases between the two germline ends. CDR3 length: 12 residues. In DNA form, the CDR3 reads TGCGCCAGCAGCGGGAGCTTTTACGAGCAGTACTTC. Residues: CASSGSFYEQYF. Together with reference TRBV5-1 and TRBJ2-7, the CDR3 gives the full variable domain: KAGVTQTPRYLIKTRGQQVTLSCSPISGHRSVSWYQQTPGQGLQFLFEYFSETQRNKGNFPGRFSGRQFSNSRSEMNVSTLELGDSALYLCASSGSFYEQYFGPGTRLTVT.

This clone was recorded at least ten times. The rearrangement links TRBV7-2 to TRBJ1-4; unclear D gene. From germline, CDR1 is SGHTA and CDR2 FQGNSA. Trimming pared 3 bases from V and 5 bases from J, leaving 13 bases between. The CDR3 consists of 15 residues. CDR3 region: CASSLYRGGNEKLFF. DNA for the CDR3: TGTGCCAGCAGCTTGTACCGGGGTGGCAATGAAAAACTGTTTTTT. The entire variable domain, with the rest obtained from reference TRBV7-2 and TRBJ1-4, is as follows: GAGVSQSPSNKVTEKGKDVELRCDPISGHTALYWYRQSLGQGLEFLIYFQGNSAPDKSGLPSDRFSAERTGGSVSTLTIQRTQQEDSAVYLCASSLYRGGNEKLFFGSGTQLSVL.

This clone was seen once. V gene TRBV5-1 combines with J gene TRBJ2-3; 9 bases map to TRBD1. Looked up from germline, CDR1 is SGHRS and CDR2 is YFSETQ. The CDR3 sequence is 15 residues long. V lost 0 bases, J lost 4 bases, and 3 bases stayed unmatched. The CDR3 reads CASSLGQGVADTQYF. In nucleotides, the CDR3 is TGCGCCAGCAGCTTGGGACAGGGGGTAGCAGATACGCAGTATTTT. Full variable domain (remainder filled in from reference TRBV5-1 and TRBJ2-3): KAGVTQTPRYLIKTRGQQVTLSCSPISGHRSVSWYQQTPGQGLQFLFEYFSETQRNKGNFPGRFSGRQFSNSRSEMNVSTLELGDSALYLCASSLGQGVADTQYFGPGTRLTVL.

This clone has more than one count but fewer than ten. The genes are TRBV9 and TRBJ2-1; 13 bases align to TRBD2. V was pared by 4 bases and J by 6 bases, with 4 bases of the junction left unmatched. Germline V gene data show CDR1 as SGDLS and CDR2 as YYNGEE. CDR3 size: 15 residues. CDR3 loop: CASSPTSGRGNEQFF. Here the CDR3 DNA reads TGTGCCAGCAGCCCTACTAGCGGGAGGGGCAATGAGCAGTTCTTC.

This chain joins TRBV5-4 and TRBJ2-5; 13 bases align to TRBD2. V dropped 4 bases and J dropped 5; count of bases not matched to a gene: 5. The CDR3 loop spans 15 amino acids. Germline values: CDR1 SGHNT, CDR2 YYREEE (reference sequence). The CDR3 is CASSQLAGGVETQYF. The CDR3 nucleotides are TGTGCCAGCAGCCAACTAGCGGGAGGGGTGGAGACCCAGTACTTC.

The V and J genes are TRBV14 and TRBJ2-1; weak D call: TRBD2 (6 bases). The germline gives CDR1 SGHDN, CDR2 FVKESK. The length of the CDR3 is 21 residues. Between the trimmed V and J ends, which lost 1 base and 2 bases, there was a span of 27 bases. Here the CDR3 reads CASSQAVAGTRWGLTYNEQFF. In DNA, the CDR3 is TGTGCCAGCAGCCAAGCCGTGGCGGGAACGAGGTGGGGGTTAACCTACAATGAGCAGTTCTTC.

The chain has TRBV6-5 and TRBJ2-5; maybe TRBD1 (5 bases). Trimming removed 2 bases at V and 8 bases at J, with 12 bases between. Germline-derived CDR1 and CDR2 are MNHEY and SVGAGI. The CDR3 is 13 amino acids. CDR3 in amino acids: CASSYGVRATQYF. CDR3 nucleotides: TGTGCCAGCAGTTACGGCGTCAGGGCAACCCAGTACTTC.

Concerning this clone: In the same sample, other DNA sequences code for this CDR3. The rearrangement links TRBV5-1 to TRBJ1-3; no firm D call. The germline gives CDR1 SGHRS, CDR2 YFSETQ. V dropped 7 bases and J dropped 0 bases, with 2 bases sitting between them. The CDR3 runs 11 residues. The CDR3 DNA reads TGCGCCAGCGGCTCTGGAAACACCATATATTTT. Its protein product is CASGSGNTIYF.

This clone was seen many times. The J gene is TRBJ1-2, the V gene TRBV27, with a weak D call TRBD1 (6 bases). Trimming took 3 bases from V and 5 from J, leaving 13 bases between them. This CDR3 spans 14 amino acids. The germline V gene encodes CDR1 MNHEY and CDR2 SMNVEV (reference sequence). The CDR3 reads CASSLSGVGYGYTF. CDR3 nucleotides: TGTGCCAGCAGTTTGTCAGGGGTGGGGTATGGCTACACCTTC.

This clone was seen more than once but under ten times. The chain joins TRBV5-6 to TRBJ2-1; 7 bases fit TRBD2. This CDR3 spans 17 amino acids. Germline lookup yields CDR1 SGHDT and CDR2 YYEEEE. Trimming cost V 4 bases and J 9 bases; bases outside gene matches: 19. The CDR3 loop is CASSGSLVGGSRLEQFF. The CDR3 DNA is TGTGCCAGCAGCGGATCATTGGTCGGCGGGAGTCGACTTGAGCAGTTCTTC.

This rearrangement joins TRBV2 to TRBJ1-5; 9 nucleotides align to TRBD1. Germline V CDR1 and CDR2: SNHLY, FYNNEI. The CDR3 sequence is 16 residues long. V lost 8 bases, J lost 4 bases, and 12 bases stayed unmatched. CDR3: CASSEMGQGWNQPQHF. The CDR3 DNA is TGTGCCAGCTCCGAGATGGGACAGGGCTGGAATCAGCCCCAGCATTTT.

The chain carries TRBV6-1 and TRBJ2-1; 8 bases are shared with TRBD1. The CDR3 is 16 residues long. After removal of 1 base from V and 8 bases from J, the junction contained 10 bases not matched to a gene. The germline CDR1 and CDR2 sequences are MNHNS and SASEGT. Here the CDR3 reads CASSEVYGAGGDEQFF. The CDR3 DNA reads TGTGCCAGCAGTGAAGTGTACGGTGCAGGGGGCGATGAGCAGTTCTTC.

The chain joins TRBV29-1 to TRBJ1-5; possible D gene TRBD1, 5 bases. The CDR3 consists of 15 residues. Germline CDR1 and CDR2: SQVTM and ANQGSEA. The germline V and J ends were trimmed by 3 bases and 5 bases, with 17 bases remaining between them. As DNA, the CDR3 is TGCAGCGTTGAGTTGGCGTCTGGGGCCGATCAGCCCCAGCATTTT. It encodes CSVELASGADQPQHF.

V gene TRBV6-1 combines with J gene TRBJ1-5; a weak D match, TRBD1 (5 bases). The CDR3 is 16 amino acids. The V and J ends lost 2 bases and 0 bases respectively, with 11 bases between them. Germline CDR1 is MNHNS and CDR2 is SASEGT. CDR3 in amino acids: CASSEQGPYSNQPQHF. The CDR3 DNA sequence: TGTGCCAGCAGTGAACAGGGACCGTATAGCAATCAGCCCCAGCATTTT.

This chain joins TRBV5-1 and TRBJ2-6, with 9 bases fitting TRBD1. The CDR3 covers 17 residues. Germline loops: CDR1 SGHRS, CDR2 YFSETQ. With 5 bases clipped from V and 0 bases from J, the junction kept 6 bases outside the gene matches. CDR3 DNA sequence: TGCGCCAGCAGTCGGGGGACAGGGACCTCTGGGGCCAACGTCCTGACTTTC. This gives the protein CASSRGTGTSGANVLTF. Complete variable domain (other parts from reference TRBV5-1 and TRBJ2-6): KAGVTQTPRYLIKTRGQQVTLSCSPISGHRSVSWYQQTPGQGLQFLFEYFSETQRNKGNFPGRFSGRQFSNSRSEMNVSTLELGDSALYLCASSRGTGTSGANVLTFGAGSRLTVL.